Shown below are 26 T cell receptor beta chains from a single sample sequenced in a study of OX40 agonist ivuxolimab in advanced cancers. This table comes from immunoSEQ multiplex PCR, and its TCRdb copy is limited to in-frame clones, with some not included. The repertoire holds roughly 62,000 clones, with around 85% as singletons. Here the sequenced sample was CD4+ or CD8+ T cells sorted from blood, taken in a trial of the OX40 agonist ivuxolimab. The receptors derive from an adult with an advanced solid tumor such as melanoma, head and neck, liver or kidney cancer.

On this clone: The same CDR3 can be traced to other DNA sequences in this sample. V and J are TRBV28 and TRBJ1-1, with 7 bases identical to TRBD1. Trimming removed 5 bases from V and 4 bases from J; junction bases left unmatched: 4. Germline-derived CDR1 and CDR2 are MDHEN and SYDVKM. This CDR3 region has 13 residues. Written as DNA, the CDR3 is TGTGCCAGCAGTCTTTACAGGGGCACTGAAGCTTTCTTT. It translates to CASSLYRGTEAFF.

This chain uses TRBV30 with TRBJ2-5; 9 nucleotides match TRBD1. Trimming took 2 bases from V and 5 from J; bases not matched to a gene: 12. This CDR3 spans 16 amino acids. The germline gives CDR1 GTSNPN, CDR2 SVGIG (reference sequence). CDR3 DNA: TGTGCCTGGAGTCGACCCAGGGGACAGGGTGGGGAGACCCAGTACTTC. This encodes CAWSRPRGQGGETQYF.

The chain couples TRBV4-1 to TRBJ2-1, with TRBD2 matching over 8 bases. This CDR3 is built from 15 residues. Per the germline V gene, CDR1 is MGHRA and CDR2 is YSYEKL. V was pared by 6 bases and J by 0 bases, with 4 bases of the junction left unmatched. CDR3 nucleotides: TGCGCCAGCAGTTCGAGCGGGAGCTCCTACAATGAGCAGTTCTTC. Protein sequence: CASSSSGSSYNEQFF.

This sequence joins TRBV2 and TRBJ1-3; 9 positions match TRBD1. Per the germline V gene, CDR1 is SNHLY and CDR2 is FYNNEI. The CDR3 contains 13 residues. V was pared by 6 bases and J by 3 bases, with 0 bases of the junction left unmatched. CDR3 bases: TGTGCCAGCAGGGACAGGGGTGGAAACACCATATATTTT. Its protein is CASRDRGGNTIYF.

V gene TRBV5-6 combines with J gene TRBJ1-5, with a possible D match to TRBD1 (5 bases). The V end was cut by 5 bases, the J end by 9 bases, with 18 bases between. Germline CDR1 and CDR2: SGHDT and YYEEEE. This CDR3 is 14 amino acids long. This CDR3 is CASSLGGTVGPQHF. In nucleotides, the CDR3 is TGTGCCAGCAGTTTAGGCGGGACCGTCGGGCCCCAGCATTTT.

The V call is TRBV30, the J call TRBJ2-1; 15 bases are a match to TRBD2. The J segment lost 5 bases and the V segment lost 0 bases, leaving 8 bases of the junction unmatched. Germline V gene lookup returns CDR1 GTSNPN and CDR2 SVGIG (reference sequence). The CDR3 covers 18 residues. CDR3 coding DNA: TGTGCCTGGAGTGTACTATCGGGACTAGCGGGAGGTCACAATGAGCAGTTCTTC. Translating it yields CAWSVLSGLAGGHNEQFF.

This chain links TRBV28 with TRBJ2-3, with a weak D call TRBD2 (5 bases). The germline V gene encodes CDR1 MDHEN and CDR2 SYDVKM. Trimming removed 5 bases at V and 4 bases at J, with 16 bases between. This CDR3 comprises 15 residues. The CDR3 loop is CASSLPAGGADTQYF. The DNA for the CDR3 is TGTGCCAGCAGTCTCCCGGCGGGCGGCGCAGATACGCAGTATTTT.

The chain employs TRBV28 and TRBJ2-1; 10 nucleotides line up with TRBD2. The J segment lost 6 bases and the V segment lost 5 bases, leaving 10 bases of the junction unmatched. Germline V gene data show CDR1 as MDHEN and CDR2 as SYDVKM. The CDR3 has 16 amino acids. CDR3 coding DNA: TGTGCCAGCAGTCCATGGGGTAGCGGGAGGATCAATGAGCAGTTCTTC. Translated: CASSPWGSGRINEQFF.

V and J are TRBV28 and TRBJ2-7; 8 bases agree with TRBD2. This CDR3 spans 15 amino acids. V trimming: 4 bases; J trimming: 0 bases; junction bases outside the gene matches: 5. Germline-derived CDR1 and CDR2 are MDHEN and SYDVKM. Here the CDR3 reads CASSWILADSYEQYF. CDR3 sequence (DNA): TGTGCCAGCAGTTGGATACTAGCGGACTCCTACGAGCAGTACTTC.

The CDR3: CASSQSGGPTDTQYF. The CDR3 DNA sequence: TGTGCCAGCAGCCAATCGGGAGGGCCCACAGATACGCAGTATTTT. The chain uses TRBV27 and TRBJ2-3; the match to TRBD2 covers 8 bases. V was pared by 6 bases and J by 2 bases, with 7 bases of the junction left unmatched. Germline V gene data show CDR1 as MNHEY and CDR2 as SMNVEV (reference sequence). The CDR3 length is 15 residues.

This chain uses TRBV6-5 with TRBJ2-1; 7 bases match TRBD2. The CDR3 is 16 residues long. Germline V gives CDR1 MNHEY, CDR2 SVGAGI. With V trimmed by 4 bases and J by 0 bases, 6 bases remained unmatched. The CDR3 loop is CASSSDIAGSYNEQFF. The CDR3 bases are TGTGCCAGCAGTTCGGATATAGCGGGCTCCTACAATGAGCAGTTCTTC.

The chain combines TRBV6-5 with TRBJ1-2, with 7 bases identical to TRBD1. Germline CDR1 reads MNHEY; CDR2 reads SVGAGI. The CDR3 has 16 amino acids. V gave up 4 bases and J gave up 0 bases; unmatched junction bases: 8. The CDR3 DNA sequence: TGTGCCAGCAGTTCGCCTCGGGACAGATCTAACTATGGCTACACCTTC. Its translation: CASSSPRDRSNYGYTF.

The chain carries TRBV11-2 and TRBJ2-5; TRBD2 agrees at 11 bases. The CDR3 is 17 residues long. Trimming removed 1 base from V and 0 bases from J; junction bases left unmatched: 4. Germline CDR1 reads SGHAT; CDR2 reads FQNNGV. As DNA, the CDR3 is TGTGCCAGCAGCTTAGGGGGACTAGCGGCTTACCAAGAGACCCAGTACTTC. It yields the protein CASSLGGLAAYQETQYF.

V usage is TRBV28 and J usage is TRBJ2-1; the D gene is possibly TRBD2 (6 bases). Per the germline V gene, CDR1 is MDHEN and CDR2 is SYDVKM. This CDR3 is built from 13 residues. Between the trimmed V and J ends, which lost 2 bases and 7 bases, there was a span of 9 bases. CDR3 sequence: CASSLTAGNEQFF. CDR3 nucleotide sequence: TGTGCCAGCAGTTTAACCGCGGGGAATGAGCAGTTCTTC.

The V and J genes are TRBV6-1 and TRBJ2-5; D may be TRBD1 or TRBD2 (6 bases each). Trimming left V 4 bases short and J 5 bases short, with 20 bases between. The V gene's germline CDR1 is MNHNS and CDR2 SASEGT. This CDR3 region has 16 residues. The CDR3 nucleotides read TGTGCCAGCAGTGGGGCCGGTGGGGGGCGCGGGGAGACCCAGTACTTC. Its translation: CASSGAGGGRGETQYF.

Here the CDR3 DNA reads TGTGCCAGTCCCGGGACAGGGTCGGGAGAGCAGTACTTC. Amino acids: CASPGTGSGEQYF. V is TRBV5-8 and J is TRBJ2-7; 9 bases are shared with TRBD1. The germline gives CDR1 SGHTS, CDR2 YDEGEE. After removal of 8 bases from V and 7 bases from J, the junction contained 10 bases not matched to a gene. The CDR3 sequence is 13 residues long.

The CDR3 DNA follows: TGTGCCAGCAGCTTTAACCGACAGGGCCGGGAGACCCAGTACTTC. This encodes CASSFNRQGRETQYF. The chain combines TRBV7-9 with TRBJ2-5, with 7 bases lining up with TRBD1. Germline V CDR1 and CDR2: SEHNR, FQNEAQ (reference sequence). The CDR3 extends over 15 amino acids. After removal of 3 bases from V and 5 bases from J, the junction contained 9 bases not matched to a gene.

The chain links TRBV6-5 to TRBJ2-7; TRBD1 matches at 8 bases. The ends lost 3 bases at V and 5 bases at J; junction bases unmatched: 9. Germline V gene sequence: CDR1 MNHEY, CDR2 SVGAGI. The CDR3 spans 15 residues. CDR3 in DNA: TGTGCCAGCAGTTATCAGGGGGCGAATTTTGACGAGCAGTACTTC. It yields the protein CASSYQGANFDEQYF.

The chain recombines TRBV11-2 with TRBJ2-3; no definite D call. Trimming took 8 bases from V and 1 from J, leaving 10 bases between them. The CDR3 has 13 residues. Germline loops: CDR1 SGHAT, CDR2 FQNNGV. The CDR3 reads CASEKWGTDTQYF. The DNA of the CDR3 is TGTGCCAGCGAGAAGTGGGGCACAGATACGCAGTATTTT. Full variable domain (rest looked up from reference TRBV11-2 and TRBJ2-3): EAGVAQSPRYKIIEKRQSVAFWCNPISGHATLYWYQQILGQGPKLLIQFQNNGVVDDSQLPKDRFSAERLKGVDSTLKIQPAKLEDSAVYLCASEKWGTDTQYFGPGTRLTVL.

The chain joins TRBV28 to TRBJ2-5; 8 nucleotides agree with TRBD2. Germline V lookup: CDR1 MDHEN, CDR2 SYDVKM. This CDR3 comprises 13 residues. V dropped 5 bases and J dropped 5; count of bases not matched to a gene: 4. The CDR3 nucleotides read TGTGCCAGCAGTAGAGGCGGGAGGGAGACCCAGTACTTC. This codes for CASSRGGRETQYF.

The chain carries TRBV7-9 and TRBJ2-1; D gene unclear. The germline V and J ends were trimmed by 8 bases and 5 bases, with 19 bases remaining between them. Germline CDR1 and CDR2: SEHNR and FQNEAQ (reference sequence). CDR3 length: 15 amino acids. The CDR3 sequence: CASVPGRDTDNEQFF. The CDR3 DNA follows: TGTGCCAGCGTTCCCGGACGCGACACAGACAATGAGCAGTTCTTC.

This rearrangement joins TRBV11-2 to TRBJ2-2, with 10 bases lining up with TRBD2. The germline V gene has CDR1 SGHAT and CDR2 FQNNGV. J was trimmed by 10 bases and V by 1 base; bases with no gene match: 6. The CDR3 has 15 residues. CDR3 in DNA: TGTGCCAGCAGCTTAGCCTCCGGGACTAGCGTGGAGCTGTTTTTT. Translated, it gives CASSLASGTSVELFF.

The CDR3 DNA reads TGTGCCAGCAGCGCTAGGGAGCGGGGAGCAGTGGATACGCAGTATTTT. The encoded protein is CASSARERGAVDTQYF. The chain links TRBV9 to TRBJ2-3; 7 bases fit TRBD2. Germline trimming cut 3 bases from V and 6 bases from J; bases unmatched to any gene: 13. The CDR3 covers 16 residues. CDR1 SGDLS and CDR2 YYNGEE come from the germline V gene.

This chain uses TRBV6-6 with TRBJ1-1; D is unresolved. CDR3 length equals 12 residues. The V end lost 8 bases, the J end lost 2 bases, and 9 bases lay between the germline ends. CDR1 and CDR2 (germline): MNHNY, SVGAGI (reference sequence). DNA for the CDR3: TGTGCCAGCCCCCGTCATAACACTGAAGCTTTCTTT. Translated: CASPRHNTEAFF.

Here the CDR3 reads CASSEGVAGPTDTQYF. In nucleotides, the CDR3 is TGTGCCAGCAGTGAAGGGGTAGCCGGGCCCACAGATACGCAGTATTTT. V usage is TRBV9 and J usage is TRBJ2-3; possibly TRBD1 for D (5 bases). Germline V gives CDR1 SGDLS, CDR2 YYNGEE. V lost 5 bases and J lost 2, with 18 bases in between. The CDR3 is 16 residues long.

The chain is built from TRBV28 and TRBJ2-3; 10 nucleotides agree with TRBD1. CDR1 is MDHEN, CDR2 SYDVKM, per germline. J was trimmed by 5 bases and V by 5 bases; bases with no gene match: 7. The CDR3 covers 15 residues. The CDR3 DNA follows: TGTGCCAGCAGTCGCAAGGACAGGGGGAGAGATACGCAGTATTTT. Amino acids: CASSRKDRGRDTQYF.